Below, 21 T cell receptor beta chains from the same sample are listed, as sequenced in a study of T cells in Graves' hyperthyroidism and ophthalmopathy. The CDR3 regions of TCR beta were amplified from RNA transcripts. First-round RT-PCR targeting the TCR CDR3 was performed with the HTBI primer set. TCRdb used MiXCR to reprocess the multiplex PCR reads, holding one entry per CDR3 protein. The sample consists of about 160,000 distinct CDR3 sequences, 9.4% of them appearing once. The sample taken for sequencing was blood. The receptors come from a woman aged 18-30 years with Graves' hyperthyroidism that later progressed to Graves' ophthalmopathy.

This rearrangement joins TRBV7-7 to TRBJ2-5, with TRBD2 matching 8 bases. The germline CDR1 and CDR2 sequences are SSHAT and FNYEAQ (reference sequence). Germline trimming cut 4 bases from V and 5 bases from J; bases unmatched to any gene: 9. CDR3 length equals 15 residues. CDR3 nucleotides: TGTGCCAGCAGCTCCCAAAGCGGGAGACGGGAGACCCAGTACTTC. Translation: CASSSQSGRRETQYF.

In this sample, this clonotype turned up many times. This chain links TRBV7-9 with TRBJ2-2, with D hard to call. CDR1 is SEHNR and CDR2 is FQNEAQ in the germline V gene (reference sequence). This CDR3 is 15 amino acids long. V gave up 2 bases and J gave up 0 bases, with 7 bases separating them. CDR3 loop: CASSLQVANTGELFF. DNA for the CDR3: TGTGCCAGCAGCTTACAGGTCGCGAACACCGGGGAGCTGTTTTTT.

This clonotype was seen many times. This chain joins TRBV29-1 and TRBJ1-2, with TRBD1 matching over 8 bases. The ends lost 0 bases at V and 10 bases at J; junction bases unmatched: 16. Germline CDR1 SQVTM, CDR2 ANQGSEA. The CDR3 is 16 amino acids. The chain's CDR3 is CSVEDLEGDRGRDYTF. CDR3 in DNA: TGCAGCGTTGAAGATCTCGAGGGAGACAGGGGTAGGGACTACACCTTC. Full variable domain (outside the CDR3, taken from reference TRBV29-1 and TRBJ1-2): SAVISQKPSRDICQRGTSLTIQCQVDSQVTMMFWYRQQPGQSLTLIATANQGSEATYESGFVIDKFPISRPNLTFSTLTVSNMSPEDSSIYLCSVEDLEGDRGRDYTFGSGTRLTVV.

The V call is TRBV19, the J call TRBJ2-7; TRBD2 agrees at 10 bases. The germline V gene encodes CDR1 LNHDA and CDR2 SQIVND (reference sequence). The CDR3 length is 18 residues. The V segment lost 6 bases and the J segment 2 bases; nucleotides outside the gene matches: 16. The CDR3 sequence: CASSSATLGLAVTYEQYF. CDR3 DNA sequence: TGTGCCAGTAGCTCTGCAACACTCGGACTAGCGGTTACCTACGAGCAGTACTTC.

This clonotype was detected only a few times. This may stem from a read error, because a much larger clone lies one nucleotide away. The chain links TRBV12-3 or TRBV12-4 to TRBJ1-4; perhaps TRBD1 as D (5 bases). V was trimmed by 10 bases and J by 5 bases, leaving 20 bases between them. This CDR3 comprises 15 residues. This CDR3 is CANSAAGARNEKLFF. The DNA of the CDR3 is TGTGCCAACAGCGCGGCCGGGGCAAGAAATGAAAAACTGTTTTTT.

DNA for the CDR3: TGTGCCAGCAGTTTAAGACTAGCGGGGGGTCGTATAGGCGGGGAGCTGTTTTTT. It specifies CASSLRLAGGRIGGELFF. The chain couples TRBV27 to TRBJ2-2; 13 bases align to TRBD2. From germline, CDR1 is MNHEY and CDR2 SMNVEV (reference sequence). This CDR3 contains 18 residues. Losses at the gene ends were 2 bases for V and 7 bases for J; bases not matched to a gene: 10.

J is TRBJ2-2 and V is TRBV19, with D hard to call. The CDR3 is 14 amino acids. Germline CDR1 reads LNHDA; CDR2 reads SQIVND (reference sequence). V was shortened by 6 bases and J by 3 bases, with 11 bases between the two germline ends. CDR3 loop: CASRTGAYTGELFF. The CDR3 nucleotides are TGTGCCAGTAGGACGGGCGCATACACCGGGGAGCTGTTTTTT.

The sample holds many counts of this clonotype. The rearrangement joins TRBV7-9 to TRBJ1-1; 7 positions match TRBD1. The CDR3 contains 15 residues. V was pared by 5 bases and J by 1 base, with 7 bases of the junction left unmatched. The germline V gene has CDR1 SEHNR and CDR2 FQNEAQ (reference sequence). The CDR3: CASSPRDRSNTEAFF. CDR3 DNA sequence: TGTGCCAGCAGCCCAAGGGACAGATCGAACACTGAAGCTTTCTTT.

This clonotype was picked up many times. The rearrangement uses TRBV5-4 and TRBJ1-5, with 7 bases aligning to TRBD1. The CDR3 runs to 16 residues. The V and J ends lost 2 bases and 2 bases, in that order; junction bases with no gene match: 7. The germline CDR1 and CDR2 sequences are SGHNT and YYREEE (reference sequence). The CDR3 coding sequence is TGTGCCAGCAGCTTATACCGACAGGGAGGCAATCAGCCCCAGCATTTT. It encodes CASSLYRQGGNQPQHF.

This clonotype was seen more than once but under ten times. The chain has TRBV6-5 and TRBJ2-5; D unclear. The CDR3 loop spans 14 amino acids. The V and J ends lost 2 bases and 4 bases respectively, with 11 bases between them. Germline V gene lookup returns CDR1 MNHEY and CDR2 SVGAGI. The CDR3 bases are TGTGCCAGCAGTTACCGGACGGCCCGAGAGACCCAGTACTTC. It codes for CASSYRTARETQYF.

This clonotype has a count of ten or more. The chain carries TRBV29-1 and TRBJ1-6; D is unresolved. CDR1 is SQVTM, CDR2 ANQGSEA, per germline. The CDR3 covers 13 residues. V was clipped by 2 bases and J by 7 bases, with 9 bases between them. Here the CDR3 reads CSVEKGCNSPLHF. CDR3 DNA: TGCAGCGTTGAAAAGGGTTGCAATTCACCCCTCCACTTT. The full variable domain, with the rest looked up from reference TRBV29-1 and TRBJ1-6, is SAVISQKPSRDICQRGTSLTIQCQVDSQVTMMFWYRQQPGQSLTLIATANQGSEATYESGFVIDKFPISRPNLTFSTLTVSNMSPEDSSIYLCSVEKGCNSPLHFGNGTRLTVT.

This clonotype has only a few counts. This rearrangement joins TRBV19 to TRBJ2-3; a possible D gene is TRBD2 (5 bases). The CDR3 runs to 17 residues. Germline CDR1 and CDR2: LNHDA and SQIVND (reference sequence). V was pared by 3 bases and J by 3 bases, with 19 bases between. The CDR3 here is CASSMKLLAGGTDTQYF. CDR3 nucleotide sequence: TGTGCCAGTAGTATGAAACTTCTAGCAGGAGGAACAGATACGCAGTATTTT.

With respect to this clonotype: A much larger clonotype is one base distant, so this may be a read error. This rearrangement joins TRBV30 to TRBJ2-7, with a tentative D call TRBD2 (5 bases). There are 15 residues in the CDR3. CDR1 is GTSNPN and CDR2 is SVGIG in the germline V gene (reference sequence). V lost 3 bases and J lost 5, with 20 bases in between. The CDR3 reads CAWRSRVTAAHEQYF. In DNA, the CDR3 is TGTGCCTGGAGGTCGCGGGTTACCGCCGCCCACGAGCAGTACTTC.

The sample holds many counts of this clonotype. The chain couples TRBV20-1 to TRBJ1-1; D unclear. The germline CDR1 and CDR2 sequences are DFQATT and SNEGSKA (reference sequence). The CDR3 contains 13 residues. V lost 3 bases to trimming and J lost 2 bases, with 10 bases between them. The CDR3 region is CSASLQFNTEAFF. The CDR3 DNA sequence: TGCAGTGCTAGCTTACAGTTCAACACTGAAGCTTTCTTT.

This clonotype has at least ten counts. V is TRBV27 and J is TRBJ2-1; unclear D gene. Germline V gives CDR1 MNHEY, CDR2 SMNVEV (reference sequence). The CDR3 sequence is 15 residues long. The V gene lost 1 base and the J gene lost 3 bases, with 10 bases spanning the gap. CDR3 in amino acids: CASSLYAGHYNEQFF. CDR3 sequence (DNA): TGTGCCAGCAGTTTATATGCCGGGCACTACAATGAGCAGTTCTTC.

The V call is TRBV4-1, the J call TRBJ1-5; D is perhaps TRBD1 (5 bases). V gave up 1 base and J gave up 2 bases, with 12 bases separating them. Germline assignment: CDR1 MGHRA and CDR2 YSYEKL. The CDR3 loop spans 16 amino acids. This CDR3 reads CASSQVGAGGNQPQHF. The DNA of the CDR3 is TGCGCCAGCAGCCAAGTAGGAGCGGGGGGCAATCAGCCCCAGCATTTT.

This clonotype qualifies as medium-sized (0.01 to 0.1%). The chain carries TRBV9 and TRBJ1-6, with 8 bases identical to TRBD1. The trim removed 5 bases at V and 7 bases at J, leaving 8 bases unmatched. CDR3 size: 15 residues. The germline V gene has CDR1 SGDLS and CDR2 YYNGEE. CDR3 nucleotide sequence: TGTGCCAGCAGGGATTCCGGGACAGGAAATTCACCCCTCCACTTT. Amino acids: CASRDSGTGNSPLHF. The whole variable domain, filled in from reference TRBV9 and TRBJ1-6, reads DSGVTQTPKHLITATGQRVTLRCSPRSGDLSVYWYQQSLDQGLQFLIQYYNGEERAKGNILERFSAQQFPDLHSELNLSSLELGDSALYFCASRDSGTGNSPLHFGNGTRLTVT.

The rearrangement joins TRBV12-3 or TRBV12-4 to TRBJ1-5, with D uncertain. V shed 5 bases and J shed 6 bases, with 11 bases lying between them. This CDR3 is 13 amino acids long. The CDR3 DNA is TGTGCCAGCAGTCCTCGAGGGTGTCAGCCCCAGCATTTT. The encoded protein is CASSPRGCQPQHF.

This clonotype was detected many times. The CDR3 DNA sequence: TGTGCCAGCAGTGAATTGCGGTCTCACAATGGCTACACCTTC. This sequence encodes CASSELRSHNGYTF. The gene calls are TRBV6-1 and TRBJ1-2, with D unclear. V was cut by 2 bases and J by 6 bases, with 13 bases left in between. CDR1 MNHNS and CDR2 SASEGT come from the germline V gene. The CDR3 consists of 14 residues.

Notes on this clonotype: This may be a read error: a much more frequent sequence differs by one nucleotide. The chain employs TRBV20-1 and TRBJ2-3; TRBD2 agrees at 7 bases. This CDR3 has 14 amino acids. The V gene's germline CDR1 is DFQATT and CDR2 SNEGSKA (reference sequence). V trimming: 2 bases; J trimming: 4 bases; junction bases outside the gene matches: 6. CDR3 DNA: TGCAGTGCTAGACGAGCGGGAAACCCAGATACGCAGTATTTT. Translation gives CSARRAGNPDTQYF.

This clonotype was detected many times. V usage is TRBV6-1 and J usage is TRBJ2-5; D is tentatively TRBD1 or TRBD2 (6 bases each). Between the trimmed V and J ends, which lost 0 bases and 10 bases, there was a span of 12 bases. The CDR3 runs to 13 residues. Germline V gives CDR1 MNHNS, CDR2 SASEGT. The CDR3 sequence is CASSEARGGSQYF. The CDR3 region has the DNA TGTGCCAGCAGTGAAGCGAGAGGGGGGAGCCAGTACTTC.